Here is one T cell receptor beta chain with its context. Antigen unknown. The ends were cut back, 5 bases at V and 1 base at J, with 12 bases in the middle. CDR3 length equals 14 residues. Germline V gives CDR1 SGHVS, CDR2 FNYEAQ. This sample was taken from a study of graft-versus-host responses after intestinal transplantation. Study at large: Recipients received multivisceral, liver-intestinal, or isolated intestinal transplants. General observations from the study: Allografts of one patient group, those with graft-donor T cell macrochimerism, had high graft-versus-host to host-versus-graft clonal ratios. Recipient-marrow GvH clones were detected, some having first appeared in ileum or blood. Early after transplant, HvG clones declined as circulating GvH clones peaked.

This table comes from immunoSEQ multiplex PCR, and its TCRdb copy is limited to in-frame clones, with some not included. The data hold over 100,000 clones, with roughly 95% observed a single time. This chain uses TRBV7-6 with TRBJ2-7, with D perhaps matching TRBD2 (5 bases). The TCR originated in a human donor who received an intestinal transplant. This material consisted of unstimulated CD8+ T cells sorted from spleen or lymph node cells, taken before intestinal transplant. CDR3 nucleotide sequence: TGTGCCAGCAGCCCGGGAAATCCGTCCTACGAGCAGTACTTC. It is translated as CASSPGNPSYEQYF.